This entry is about one T cell receptor beta chain. Its cognate antigen is unknown. TCRdb's copy holds only in-frame clones and misses some; the assay was immunoSEQ multiplex PCR. The data show roughly 300,000 clones, with 80% to 90% seen just once and 9.5% to 12% held by the top ten. The sample originates from a study of Ad26.COV2.S vaccination and SARS-CoV-2 variants. Germline V lookup: CDR1 SEHNR, CDR2 FQNEAQ (reference sequence). The CDR3 extends over 11 amino acids. J lost 15 bases, V lost 5 bases, and 7 bases had no gene match. Study findings and constraints: People who got the vaccine or the placebo had similar non-spike TCR breadth.

Treatment meaning: some 20 received Ad26.COV2.S at low or high dose, single or two shots; several received placebo; per-sample allocation not given. Day 63 following the first vaccine or placebo injection was when the samples were taken. J is TRBJ2-1 and V is TRBV7-9; 7 bases are a match to TRBD2. This clonotype originated in a person aged 18 to 59 who received the Ad26.COV2.S COVID-19 vaccine or a placebo. The source material was peripheral blood, sampled in a trial of Ad26.COV2.S vaccine versus placebo. CDR3 coding DNA: TGTGCCAGCAGCGAGCAGCGGGACCGGTTCTTC. As protein: CASSEQRDRFF.